This T cell receptor beta chain was sequenced during a study of beta chain features in type 1 diabetes. Study at large: Fewer than 140,000,000 sorted cells were examined across all samples.

Expressed TCRB transcripts got sequenced, as all isolated RNA was reverse transcribed. TCRdb keeps only in-frame clones here, not all; method: immunoSEQ multiplex PCR. Of 110,000 to 150,000 clones in the sample, about 9.1% are singletons; the top ten hold around 0.65%. The CDR3 spans 12 residues. The V gene's germline CDR1 is SQVTM and CDR2 ANQGSEA. Trimming took off 2 bases at V and 5 bases at J, with 9 bases between the two ends. As regards this clone: The same CDR3 also results from other DNA sequences found in this sample.

V and J are TRBV29-1 and TRBJ1-1, with D possibly matching TRBD1 (5 bases). This clonotype was sampled from a woman between 40 and 55 years old in good health. The sample was central memory CD4+ T cells from blood. The CDR3 region is CSVEQGGTEAFF. CDR3 DNA: TGCAGCGTTGAACAGGGTGGAACTGAAGCTTTCTTT.